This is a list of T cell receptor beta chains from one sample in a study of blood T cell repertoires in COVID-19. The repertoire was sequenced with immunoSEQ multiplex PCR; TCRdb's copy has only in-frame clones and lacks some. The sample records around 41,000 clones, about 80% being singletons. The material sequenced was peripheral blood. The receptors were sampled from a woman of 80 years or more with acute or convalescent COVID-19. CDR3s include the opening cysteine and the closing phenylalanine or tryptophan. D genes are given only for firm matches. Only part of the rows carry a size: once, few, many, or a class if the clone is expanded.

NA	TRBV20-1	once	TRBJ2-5	TGCAGTGGCAGGGGCGCAGAGACCCAGTACTTC	CSGRGAETQYF
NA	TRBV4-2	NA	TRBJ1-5	TGTGCCAGCAGCCAAGTAGGAGGGGCAAGCAATCAGCCCCAGCATTTT	CASSQVGGASNQPQHF
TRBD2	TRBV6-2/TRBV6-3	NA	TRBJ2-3	TGTGCCAGCAGTTCTAGCGGCTGGAGGAGCACAGATACGCAGTATTTT	CASSSSGWRSTDTQYF
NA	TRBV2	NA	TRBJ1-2	TGTGCCAGCAGGAGAACCGGGACTGCCTATGGCTACACCTTC	CASRRTGTAYGYTF
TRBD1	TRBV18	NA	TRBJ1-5	TGTGCCAGCTCGCCGACAGGGGACGGGGGTCAGCCCCAGCATTTT	CASSPTGDGGQPQHF
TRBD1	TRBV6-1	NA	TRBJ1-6	TGTGCCAGCAGTGAGCAGACAGGGGAATTTTCACCCCTCCACTTT	CASSEQTGEFSPLHF
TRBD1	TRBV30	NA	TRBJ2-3	TGTGCCTGGACGACGGGACAGGGAAAGGATACGCAGTATTTT	CAWTTGQGKDTQYF
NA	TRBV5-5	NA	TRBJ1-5	TGTGCCAGCGGACTGTATAGCAATCAGCCCCAGCATTTT	CASGLYSNQPQHF
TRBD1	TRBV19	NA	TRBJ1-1	TGTGCCAGTAGTATCAGGCAGGGGGGATACACTGAAGCTTTCTTT	CASSIRQGGYTEAFF
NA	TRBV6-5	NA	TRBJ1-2	TGTGCCAGCACCCTCCAGATGGGCGCCAACTATGGCTACACCTTC	CASTLQMGANYGYTF
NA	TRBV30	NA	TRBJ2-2	TGTGCCTGGAGTATGGAGTGGACCGGGGAGCTGTTTTTT	CAWSMEWTGELFF
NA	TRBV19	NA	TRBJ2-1	TGTGCCAGTAGCGGTTGGGGGGATGAGCAGTTCTTC	CASSGWGDEQFF
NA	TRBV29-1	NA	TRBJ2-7	TGCAGCGTTGAAGAAGGCACAGGGACCTACGAGCAGTACTTC	CSVEEGTGTYEQYF
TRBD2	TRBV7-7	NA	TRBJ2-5	TGTGCCAGCAGCCAGGCCGGGGGGGGCGAGACCCAGTACTTC	CASSQAGGGETQYF
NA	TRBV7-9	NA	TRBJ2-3	TGTGCCAGCACCATACCCAGCGCAGATACGCAGTATTTT	CASTIPSADTQYF
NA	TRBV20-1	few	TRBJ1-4	TGCAGTGCTAGTGGAGGCTCTAATGAAAAACTGTTTTTT	CSASGGSNEKLFF
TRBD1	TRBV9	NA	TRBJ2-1	TGTGCCAGCAGCGTAGAGGACAGGGGTTACAATGAGCAGTTCTTC	CASSVEDRGYNEQFF
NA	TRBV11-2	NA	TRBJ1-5	TGTGCCAGCAGCGCCCCAGGGTTTGGTCAGCCCCAGCATTTT	CASSAPGFGQPQHF
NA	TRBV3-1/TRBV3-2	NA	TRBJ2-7	TGTGCCAGCAGCCTAGGGGCCCGTGGCTCCTACGAGCAGTACTTC	CASSLGARGSYEQYF
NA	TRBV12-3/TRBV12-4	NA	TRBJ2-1	TGTGCCAGCAGTTGGTCCTACTACAATGAGCAGTTCTTC	CASSWSYYNEQFF
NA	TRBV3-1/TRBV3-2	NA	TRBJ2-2	TGTGCCAGCAGCCCTCTCGGGGGCGGGGAGCTGTTTTTT	CASSPLGGGELFF
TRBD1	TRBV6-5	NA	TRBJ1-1	TGTGCCAGCAGTTCCCGACAGGGGGCATCCGCTGAAGCTTTCTTT	CASSSRQGASAEAFF
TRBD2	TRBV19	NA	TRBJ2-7	TGTGCCAGTAGTCTTAAGGGAGGGGCCAGCGGGGGGACATCCTACGAGCAGTACTTC	CASSLKGGASGGTSYEQYF
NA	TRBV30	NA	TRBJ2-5	TGTGCCTGGAGCCGGAGAAACCAAGAGACCCAGTACTTC	CAWSRRNQETQYF
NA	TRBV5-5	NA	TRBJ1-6	TGTGCCAGCAGCTTGGAGGCCCAGGTCGGAACCCTCCACTTT	CASSLEAQVGTLHF
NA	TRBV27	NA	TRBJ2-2	TGTGCCAGCAGTTTATCGATAAACAGACAGGGGAGGGCCGGGGAGCTGTTTTTT	CASSLSINRQGRAGELFF
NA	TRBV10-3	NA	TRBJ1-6	TGTGCCATCAGTAAGAGCTCCTATAATTCACCCCTCCACTTT	CAISKSSYNSPLHF
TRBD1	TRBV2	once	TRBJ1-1	TGTGCCAGCTTTTGGACAGGGTTGAACACTGAAGCTTTCTTT	CASFWTGLNTEAFF
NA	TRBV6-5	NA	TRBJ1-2	TGTGCCAGCAGTTACGGGACAAAGAACTATGGCTACACCTTC	CASSYGTKNYGYTF
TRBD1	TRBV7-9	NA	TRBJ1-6	TGTGCCAGCAGCTCGACAGGGGGTCCGAATTCACCCCTCCACTTT	CASSSTGGPNSPLHF
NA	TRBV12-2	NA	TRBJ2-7	TGTGCAAGTCGCTTCGGCAGGCAATACGAGCAGTACTTC	CASRFGRQYEQYF
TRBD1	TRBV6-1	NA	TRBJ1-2	TGTGCCAGCAGTGAAACCTCGGGACAGGGTGAGGGCTACACCTTC	CASSETSGQGEGYTF
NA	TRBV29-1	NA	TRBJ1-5	TGCAGCGTTAGATCTAACCCACCGGAGCCCCAGCATTTT	CSVRSNPPEPQHF
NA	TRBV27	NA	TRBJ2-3	TGTGCCAGCAGTTTAAACGGGTATACGCAGTATTTT	CASSLNGYTQYF
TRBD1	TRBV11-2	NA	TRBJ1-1	TGTGCCAGCAGCTTAACAGGGGTTTTTGGTGAAGCTTTCTTT	CASSLTGVFGEAFF
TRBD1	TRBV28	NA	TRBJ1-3	TGTGCCAGCAGTTTGCCCGGACAGGGAGACACCATATATTTT	CASSLPGQGDTIYF
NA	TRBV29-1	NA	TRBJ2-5	TGCAGCGCCGACAGGGAGGAAGAGACCCAGTACTTC	CSADREEETQYF
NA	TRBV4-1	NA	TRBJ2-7	NA	CASSQDFVAVGSRGF
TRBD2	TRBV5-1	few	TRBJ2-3	TGCGCCAGCAGCCCCGAGCGGGGGAAGGATACGCAGTATTTT	CASSPERGKDTQYF
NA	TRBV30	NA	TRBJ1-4	TGTGCCTGGTCGGGTTCCAATGAAAAACTGTTTTTT	CAWSGSNEKLFF
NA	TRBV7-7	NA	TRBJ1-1	TGTGCCAGCAGCCGGGACAAGAACACTGAAGCTTTCTTT	CASSRDKNTEAFF
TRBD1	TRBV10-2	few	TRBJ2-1	TGCGCCAGCAGAGGGACAGGGAGCAATGAGCAGTTCTTC	CASRGTGSNEQFF
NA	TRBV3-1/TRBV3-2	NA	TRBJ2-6	TGTGCCAGCGGGCAGGGGACCACTGGGGCCAACGTCCTGACTTTC	CASGQGTTGANVLTF
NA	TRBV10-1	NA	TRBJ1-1	TGCGCCAGCAGTTTTAGGGATAGAAGGGGAGCGGGGAACACTGAAGCTTTCTTT	CASSFRDRRGAGNTEAFF
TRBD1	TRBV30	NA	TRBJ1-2	TGTGCCTGGAGTCCCGGGACAGGGGGAGTTGGCTACACCTTC	CAWSPGTGGVGYTF
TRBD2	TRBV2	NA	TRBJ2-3	TGTGCCAGCAGTCTTAGCGGGGGGGCGCGGGATACGCAGTATTTT	CASSLSGGARDTQYF
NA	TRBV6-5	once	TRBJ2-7	TGTGCCGTGTGGGGGGTGATCTCCTACGAGCAGTACTTC	CAVWGVISYEQYF
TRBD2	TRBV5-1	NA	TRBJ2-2	TGCGCCAGCAGCTTGGGGACTAGCGGAATGGAGGAGCTGTTTTTT	CASSLGTSGMEELFF
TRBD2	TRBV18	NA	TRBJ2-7	TGTGCCAGCTCACCAGCCGGGGACTACTCCTACGAGCAGTACTTC	CASSPAGDYSYEQYF
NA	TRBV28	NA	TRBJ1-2	TGTGCCAGCACCTCGGAGCTTAACTATGGCTACACCTTC	CASTSELNYGYTF
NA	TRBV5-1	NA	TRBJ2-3	TGCGCCAGCAGCTTGACCCCGGTCGATACGCAGTATTTT	CASSLTPVDTQYF
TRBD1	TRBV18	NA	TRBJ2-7	TGTGCCAGCCCGGGACAGGGGGCGTACGAGCAGTACTTC	CASPGQGAYEQYF
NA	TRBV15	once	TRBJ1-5	TGTGCCACCAGCGCCCAGTATAATCAGCCCCAGCATTTT	CATSAQYNQPQHF
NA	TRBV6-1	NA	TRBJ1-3	TGTGCCAGCAGTGAAGTTCGGACAAGCCGTAACTCTGGAAACACCATATATTTT	CASSEVRTSRNSGNTIYF
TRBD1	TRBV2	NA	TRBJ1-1	TGTGCCAGCAGTTTGGACAGGGGGGTTACTGAAGCTTTCTTT	CASSLDRGVTEAFF
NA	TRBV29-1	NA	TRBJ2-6	TGCAGCGTTTTTCACAGTCACTCTGGGGCCAACGTCCTGACTTTC	CSVFHSHSGANVLTF
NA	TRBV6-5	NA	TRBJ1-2	TGTGCCAGCACCTCAGACAGAGCTAACTATGGCTACACCTTC	CASTSDRANYGYTF